A selection of T cell receptor beta chains follows, all from one sample in a study of molecular identifiers for immune sequencing clone quantification. TCRdb re-called the PCR reads with MiXCR, one entry per CDR3 protein. The sample shows about 320,000 distinct CDR3 sequences, roughly 24% of them seen only once. Sequences were obtained from naive CD8+ T cells from blood, with Jurkat cell RNA spiked in. These receptors were collected from a human donor in good health. Some libraries in this study had Jurkat cell RNA spiked in. CDR3s include the opening cysteine and the closing phenylalanine or tryptophan. The D gene is left open where the match is weak. For some rows the clone size is stated as once, few or many, or as a class when expanded; others skip it.

>TRBV7-9|TRBD1|-|TRBJ2-5
TGTGCCAGCAGCCAAGTGGGGCTCACAGGGGTAGAAGAGACCCAGTACTTC
CASSQVGLTGVEETQYF
>TRBV13|TRBD1|-|TRBJ1-1
TGTGCCAGCAGCTCCGGACAGGGGTGGACTGAAGCTTTCTTT
CASSSGQGWTEAFF
>TRBV6-5|-|-|TRBJ1-1
TGTGCCAGCAGTCTGGGGGCCTTTTCCCCGAACACTGAAGCTCTCTTT
CASSLGAFSPNTEALF
>TRBV24-1|-|-|TRBJ2-5
TGTGCCACCAGTGATTTTCCACGGAGCCCAGAGACCCAGTACTTC
CATSDFPRSPETQYF
>TRBV7-9|TRBD2|few|TRBJ2-5
TGTGCCAGCAGCACCGGGCCGGCGGGAGGGCCGGAGACCCAGTACTTC
CASSTGPAGGPETQYF
>TRBV19|-|few|TRBJ1-1
TGTGCCAGTAGTAAGGGGCGAGGCACCACTGAAGCTTTCTTT
CASSKGRGTTEAFF
>TRBV2|-|-|TRBJ1-1
TGTGCCAGCAGTTCCCTCGGGACTGAAGCTTTCTTT
CASSSLGTEAFF
>TRBV7-9|-|-|TRBJ2-1
TGTGCCAGCAGCGTAAAGCTCGGGGAGCACAATGAGCAGTTCTTC
CASSVKLGEHNEQFF
>TRBV7-9|-|few|TRBJ2-1
TGTGCCAGCAGCTTAAGCCGGGGTAGACAAGGATACAATGAGCAGTTCTTC
CASSLSRGRQGYNEQFF
>TRBV9|-|many|TRBJ1-2
TGTGCCAGCAGCACTACAACCGCCAGGGTTAACTATGGCTACACCTTC
CASSTTTARVNYGYTF
>TRBV27|-|-|TRBJ1-2
TGTGCCAGCAGTTTATCGTCCAGCACGTTCTATGGCTACACCTTC
CASSLSSSTFYGYTF
>TRBV7-9|-|many|TRBJ1-1
TGTGCCAGCAGCGCAATTATAACCATGAACACTGAAGCTTTCTTT
CASSAIITMNTEAFF
>TRBV25-1|TRBD2|-|TRBJ2-1
TGTGCCAGCAGTGAAACTAGCGGTTATCACAATGAGCAGTTCTTC
CASSETSGYHNEQFF
>TRBV11-2|-|-|TRBJ2-3
TGTGCCTGCAGCTTATATGTCGGAACCCACACAGATACGCAGTATTTT
CACSLYVGTHTDTQYF
>TRBV29-1|TRBD1|-|TRBJ1-1
TGCAGCGTGGATTATACAGGGGGAGGTGAAGCTTTCTTT
CSVDYTGGGEAFF
>TRBV7-9|-|many|TRBJ2-2
TGTGCCAGCAGCGTGTCGGGCCTTCTAAGCGGCGGGGAGCTGTTTTTT
CASSVSGLLSGGELFF
>TRBV7-9|-|many|TRBJ1-5
TGTGCCAGCACGGAGGACACCCAGCCCCAGCATTTT
CASTEDTQPQHF
>TRBV20-1|-|few|TRBJ2-7
TGCAGTGCTAGAGATCGGGCGGGAAAAACCCCCTACGAGCAGTACTTC
CSARDRAGKTPYEQYF
>TRBV12-3/TRBV12-4|-|-|TRBJ2-6
TGTGCCAGCAGTTCGGGACAAATCTCTGGGGCCAACGTCCTGACTTTC
CASSSGQISGANVLTF
>TRBV19|TRBD1|many|TRBJ1-2
TGTGCCAGTAACGCAGGGGGGAACTATGGCTACACCTTC
CASNAGGNYGYTF
>TRBV27|TRBD2|-|TRBJ2-5
TGTGCCAGCAGTTTATTGCGGGGGGGCTTGGAAGAGACCCAGTACTTC
CASSLLRGGLEETQYF
>TRBV6-5|-|many|TRBJ1-5
TGTGCCGGCGATCCGGCCGGTAGGAGACCTTATAGCAATCAGCCCCAGCATTTT
CAGDPAGRRPYSNQPQHF
>TRBV5-8|TRBD1|many|TRBJ1-1
TGTGCCAGCAGCTTCGGGACAGGGGACGGAGCTTTCTTT
CASSFGTGDGAFF